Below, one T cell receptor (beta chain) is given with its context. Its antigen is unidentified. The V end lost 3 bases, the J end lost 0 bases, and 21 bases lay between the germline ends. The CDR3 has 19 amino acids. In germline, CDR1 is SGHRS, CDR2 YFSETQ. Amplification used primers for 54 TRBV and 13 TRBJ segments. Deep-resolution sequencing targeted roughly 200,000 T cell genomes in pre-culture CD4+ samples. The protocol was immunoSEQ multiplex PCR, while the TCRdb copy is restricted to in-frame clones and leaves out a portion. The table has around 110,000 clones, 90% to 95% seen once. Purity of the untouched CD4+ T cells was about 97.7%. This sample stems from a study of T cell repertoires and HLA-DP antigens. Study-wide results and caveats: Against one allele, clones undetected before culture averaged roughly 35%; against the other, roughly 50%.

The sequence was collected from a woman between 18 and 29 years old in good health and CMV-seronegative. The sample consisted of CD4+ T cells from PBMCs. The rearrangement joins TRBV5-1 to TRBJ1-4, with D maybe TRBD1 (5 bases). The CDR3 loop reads CASSSGRGSADSTNEKLFF. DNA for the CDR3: TGCGCCAGCAGCTCGGGGCGTGGGTCCGCTGACTCAACTAATGAAAAACTGTTTTTT.